Listed here are 31 T cell receptor beta chains from one sample, sequenced in a study of T-cell memory formation after mild COVID-19. TCRdb independently ran MiXCR on the 5' RACE reads; one entry per CDR3 protein. The data hold 130,000 to 150,000 distinct CDR3 sequences, with about 19% observed a single time. What was sequenced was PBMCs or a T cell subset sorted from them (not recorded which). The receptors were gathered from an adult woman who had mild COVID-19 (a few samples of this study predate the infection). Cell type and time point are not known.

The chain joins TRBV5-1 to TRBJ2-7; 9 nucleotides agree with TRBD1. The CDR3 is 16 residues long. CDR1 and CDR2 (germline): SGHRS, YFSETQ. Trimming removed 2 bases from V and 5 bases from J; junction bases left unmatched: 11. CDR3 sequence reads: CASSLGSGTGNHEQYF. CDR3 in DNA: TGCGCCAGCAGCTTAGGCTCCGGGACAGGGAACCACGAGCAGTACTTC.

V gene TRBV12-3 or TRBV12-4 combines with J gene TRBJ2-7, with 8 positions matching TRBD2. The CDR3 extends over 12 amino acids. V trimming: 6 bases; J trimming: 10 bases; junction bases outside the gene matches: 8. The CDR3 region has the DNA TGTGCCAGCAGCCCCGGGGGGGGCTTTCAGTACTTC. Its translation is CASSPGGGFQYF.

This clonotype has more than one count but fewer than ten. The chain couples TRBV29-1 to TRBJ2-1; D gene uncertain. Trimming removed 0 bases from V and 4 bases from J, with 7 bases in between. This CDR3 contains 13 residues. Germline V gene sequence: CDR1 SQVTM, CDR2 ANQGSEA. The CDR3: CSVEDVQYNEQFF. CDR3 sequence (DNA): TGCAGCGTTGAAGACGTCCAGTACAATGAGCAGTTCTTC.

This clonotype has more than one count but fewer than ten. The chain links TRBV6-4 to TRBJ2-7; 8 bases match TRBD2. The V and J ends lost 1 base and 4 bases, in that order; junction bases with no gene match: 3. CDR3 length equals 14 residues. Germline CDR1 MRHNA, CDR2 SNTAGT. CDR3 bases: TGTGCCAGCAGTGACTTGTTAGCGGGATACGAGCAGTACTTC. Protein product: CASSDLLAGYEQYF.

This clonotype appeared a few times. At one boundary the junction diverges from the germline segment, which might be a read error. This rearrangement joins TRBV24-1 to TRBJ2-1; 10 bases agree with TRBD2. The length of the CDR3 is 15 residues. Germline V gene data show CDR1 as KGHDR and CDR2 as SFDVKD. The CDR3: CATSDLPSGSPFLNF. The DNA for the CDR3 is TGTGCCACCAGTGATTTGCCTAGCGGGAGCCCCTTCTTGAACTTC.

The CDR3 is CASSPEGRAGEQYF. The CDR3 DNA sequence: TGCGCCAGCAGCCCCGAGGGCAGGGCCGGCGAGCAGTACTTC. The V gene is TRBV5-1, the J gene TRBJ2-7; possibly TRBD1 or TRBD2 for D (5 bases each). V was shortened by 4 bases and J by 6 bases, with 17 bases between the two germline ends. Germline CDR1 SGHRS, CDR2 YFSETQ. The CDR3 has 14 residues. Together with reference TRBV5-1 and TRBJ2-7, the CDR3 gives the full variable domain: KAGVTQTPRYLIKTRGQQVTLSCSPISGHRSVSWYQQTPGQGLQFLFEYFSETQRNKGNFPGRFSGRQFSNSRSEMNVSTLELGDSALYLCASSPEGRAGEQYFGPGTRLTVT.

The chain joins TRBV20-1 to TRBJ1-1; D is undetermined. The CDR3 is made up of 14 amino acids. The ends were cut back, 0 bases at V and 7 bases at J, with 15 bases in the middle. The V gene's germline CDR1 is DFQATT and CDR2 SNEGSKA (reference sequence). For the CDR3, the DNA is TGCAGTGCTAGAGATGCCACAGTTCGTATTGAAGCTTTCTTT. It translates to CSARDATVRIEAFF.

This chain connects TRBV5-6 to TRBJ2-1, with D perhaps TRBD2 (6 bases). The CDR3 is made up of 13 amino acids. The germline CDR1 and CDR2 sequences are SGHDT and YYEEEE. V dropped 0 bases and J dropped 8 bases, with 9 bases sitting between them. In nucleotides, the CDR3 is TGTGCCAGCAGCTTGGGGTCGGGAGATGAGCAGTTCTTC. Translating gives CASSLGSGDEQFF. Full variable domain (rest looked up from reference TRBV5-6 and TRBJ2-1): DAGVTQSPTHLIKTRGQQVTLRCSPKSGHDTVSWYQQALGQGPQFIFQYYEEEERQRGNFPDRFSGHQFPNYSSELNVNALLLGDSALYLCASSLGSGDEQFFGPGTRLTVL.

The V and J genes are TRBV7-2 and TRBJ2-3; TRBD1 matches at 8 bases. CDR1 and CDR2 from the germline V gene are SGHTA and FQGNSA. This CDR3 has 18 amino acids. Losses at the gene ends were 5 bases for V and 5 bases for J; bases not matched to a gene: 18. As DNA, the CDR3 is TGTGCCAGCAGCACCGCCGGGACAGGTCCTATTTTTCTAGATACGCAGTATTTT. Its translation: CASSTAGTGPIFLDTQYF.

The J gene is TRBJ2-5, the V gene TRBV4-2, with a tentative D call TRBD2 (5 bases). The CDR3 is made up of 14 amino acids. CDR1 is LGHNA, CDR2 YNFKEQ, per germline. The V end lost 4 bases, the J end lost 0 bases, and 9 bases lay between the germline ends. Written as DNA, the CDR3 is TGTGCCAGCAGCCGCGGGCTTTACCAAGAGACCCAGTACTTC. It encodes CASSRGLYQETQYF.

This clonotype was recorded a few times. The CDR3 DNA reads as TGTGCCATCAGTGAACTAGCTAGCACAGATACGCAGTATTTT. Its translation: CAISELASTDTQYF. This rearrangement joins TRBV10-3 to TRBJ2-3; weak D call: TRBD2 (6 bases). V lost 3 bases to trimming and J lost 0 bases, with 7 bases between them. Germline CDR1 reads ENHRY; CDR2 reads SYGVKD. This CDR3 has 14 amino acids.

The chain has TRBV20-1 and TRBJ2-2; D could derive from TRBD1 or TRBD2 (5 bases each). CDR1 and CDR2 (germline): DFQATT, SNEGSKA (reference sequence). Between the trimmed V and J ends, which lost 3 bases and 2 bases, there was a span of 10 bases. This CDR3 is built from 14 residues. The CDR3 DNA reads TGCAGTGCTAGTGGGACCTCAAACACCGGGGAGCTGTTTTTT. Translation: CSASGTSNTGELFF.

The CDR3 here is CASSRLNILRTSGVTDTQYF. In nucleotides, the CDR3 is TGTGCCAGCAGCCGCTTAAACATCCTCAGGACTAGCGGGGTCACAGATACGCAGTATTTT. J is TRBJ2-3 and V is TRBV7-9, with 12 bases aligning to TRBD2. The CDR3 totals 20 residues. The germline V gene encodes CDR1 SEHNR and CDR2 FQNEAQ (reference sequence). V shed 5 bases, J shed 2 bases, and the junction held 17 bases outside the gene matches.

The chain uses TRBV7-8 and TRBJ2-1; D assignment may be TRBD1 or TRBD2 (6 bases each). Germline CDR1 and CDR2: SGHVS and FQNEAQ. This CDR3 comprises 16 residues. V lost 2 bases and J 3 bases, leaving 14 bases between the germline ends. For the CDR3, the DNA is TGTGCCAGCAGCTTAAGGGGGAGGTCATTCTACAATGAGCAGTTCTTC. Translation: CASSLRGRSFYNEQFF.

This clonotype was detected only a few times. This chain connects TRBV12-3 or TRBV12-4 to TRBJ2-5; possibly TRBD1 for D (6 bases). V gave up 5 bases and J gave up 7 bases, with 17 bases separating them. The CDR3 extends over 14 amino acids. The CDR3 loop is CASSMGHPRGTQYF. CDR3 nucleotide sequence: TGTGCCAGCAGTATGGGACACCCCCGTGGGACCCAGTACTTC.

The chain links TRBV11-3 to TRBJ2-1; D is perhaps TRBD1 or TRBD2 (5 bases each). The length of the CDR3 is 13 residues. Germline V gives CDR1 SGHNT, CDR2 YENEEA. Trimming removed 5 bases from V and 11 bases from J, with 16 bases in between. CDR3 region: CASSPSFGAQQFF. The DNA for the CDR3 is TGTGCCAGCAGCCCATCTTTCGGGGCACAGCAGTTCTTC.

This clonotype appeared a few times. The chain links TRBV6-2 or TRBV6-3 to TRBJ2-7, with TRBD2 matching 8 bases. The trim removed 4 bases at V and 7 bases at J, leaving 9 bases unmatched. This CDR3 is 14 amino acids long. Germline V lookup: CDR1 MNHEY, CDR2 SVGEGT. The CDR3 loop is CASSSDRLASEQYF. Here the CDR3 DNA reads TGTGCCAGCAGTTCTGATCGACTAGCGAGTGAGCAGTACTTC.

This clonotype was counted ten times or more. This sequence joins TRBV5-5 and TRBJ1-1; unclear D gene. V lost 0 bases, J lost 1 base, and 7 bases lay in between. This CDR3 is 14 amino acids long. Germline V CDR1 and CDR2: SGHKS, YYEKEE (reference sequence). Written as DNA, the CDR3 is TGTGCCAGCAGCTTGGCGACGGGGAACACTGAAGCTTTCTTT. This codes for CASSLATGNTEAFF.

This clonotype has more than one count but fewer than ten. The chain uses TRBV24-1 and TRBJ2-1; 11 bases are shared with TRBD2. The CDR3 covers 17 residues. Germline V lookup: CDR1 KGHDR, CDR2 SFDVKD. V shed 2 bases, J shed 5 bases, and the junction held 7 bases outside the gene matches. The CDR3, as DNA: TGTGCCACCAGTGATTCGAGGGGGACTAGCGGACACAATGAGCAGTTCTTC. It yields the protein CATSDSRGTSGHNEQFF.

This chain links TRBV5-1 with TRBJ1-3, with unresolved D. The V gene lost 2 bases and the J gene lost 8 bases, with 11 bases spanning the gap. The CDR3 runs 13 residues. Germline lookup yields CDR1 SGHRS and CDR2 YFSETQ. CDR3 DNA: TGCGCCAGCAGCTTAGTGTCGGGAGACACCATATATTTT. This sequence encodes CASSLVSGDTIYF. The whole variable domain, remainder taken from reference TRBV5-1 and TRBJ1-3, is KAGVTQTPRYLIKTRGQQVTLSCSPISGHRSVSWYQQTPGQGLQFLFEYFSETQRNKGNFPGRFSGRQFSNSRSEMNVSTLELGDSALYLCASSLVSGDTIYFGEGSWLTVV.

The chain links TRBV29-1 to TRBJ2-4, with 9 bases lining up with TRBD1. V shed 4 bases and J 5 bases; nucleotides not matched to a gene: 0. Germline CDR1 SQVTM, CDR2 ANQGSEA. This CDR3 comprises 12 residues. CDR3 protein: CSVGTGENIQYF. As DNA, the CDR3 is TGCAGCGTTGGGACAGGGGAAAACATTCAGTACTTC.

This clonotype was found a few times. The CDR3 coding sequence is TGTGCCAGCAGTTACTCGGTTCAGACCTATAATTCACCCCTCCACTTT. This sequence encodes CASSYSVQTYNSPLHF. The genes are TRBV6-5 and TRBJ1-6; D remains unclear. V lost 0 bases to trimming and J lost 2 bases, with 8 bases between them. Germline CDR1 reads MNHEY; CDR2 reads SVGAGI. The length of the CDR3 is 16 residues.

The V gene is TRBV20-1, the J gene TRBJ1-1; no clear D. Trimming left V 6 bases short and J 7 bases short, with 12 bases between. Per the germline V gene, CDR1 is DFQATT and CDR2 is SNEGSKA (reference sequence). This CDR3 has 11 amino acids. CDR3 nucleotides: TGCAGTGCCACGATCGGGGTTGAAGCTTTCTTT. As protein: CSATIGVEAFF.

The rearrangement joins TRBV12-3 or TRBV12-4 to TRBJ1-1, with D perhaps matching TRBD1 (5 bases). With 6 bases removed from V and 7 bases from J, the gap between germline ends came to 12 bases. The CDR3 is 12 amino acids. In nucleotides, the CDR3 is TGTGCCAGCAGCCCAGGGAGTGGTGAAGCTTTCTTT. It codes for CASSPGSGEAFF.

This clonotype was seen a handful of times. The chain carries TRBV5-5 and TRBJ1-1; 9 nucleotides align to TRBD1. J lost 4 bases, V lost 4 bases, and 8 bases had no gene match. The germline CDR1 and CDR2 sequences are SGHKS and YYEKEE (reference sequence). The CDR3 length is 15 residues. CDR3 nucleotides: TGTGCCAGCAGCATCCGGGACAGGGCTTCCACTGAAGCTTTCTTT. It specifies CASSIRDRASTEAFF.

The chain recombines TRBV12-3 or TRBV12-4 with TRBJ1-2; perhaps TRBD1 as D (5 bases). Trimming took 6 bases from V and 8 from J, leaving 16 bases between them. The CDR3 loop spans 13 amino acids. The CDR3 DNA follows: TGTGCCAGCAGGGGGACGGACTTAGGGGGCTACACCTTC. Its translation is CASRGTDLGGYTF.

The chain carries TRBV19 and TRBJ1-5; 8 bases align to TRBD1. V lost 10 bases, J lost 7 bases, and 9 bases stayed unmatched. The V gene's germline CDR1 is LNHDA and CDR2 SQIVND (reference sequence). The CDR3 contains 13 residues. DNA of the CDR3: TGTGCCACCACAACTACAGGGGGGCAGCCCCAGCATTTT. Amino acid sequence: CATTTTGGQPQHF.

This clonotype has only a few counts. The CDR3 sequence is CASSPRKNSLNTEAFF. DNA of the CDR3: TGTGCCAGCAGCCCCCGTAAAAACAGTTTGAACACTGAAGCTTTCTTT. This chain uses TRBV7-9 with TRBJ1-1; D is ambiguous. CDR1 and CDR2 from the germline V gene are SEHNR and FQNEAQ (reference sequence). There are 16 residues in the CDR3. V was trimmed by 5 bases and J by 0 bases, leaving 16 bases between them.

The rearrangement joins TRBV7-2 to TRBJ2-4, with 7 bases that match TRBD1. With V trimmed by 5 bases and J by 0 bases, 7 bases remained unmatched. Germline-derived CDR1 and CDR2 are SGHTA and FQGNSA. The CDR3 loop spans 16 amino acids. CDR3 nucleotide sequence: TGTGCCAGCAGCGTAAGGACAGGCAGAGCCAAAAACATTCAGTACTTC. Protein product: CASSVRTGRAKNIQYF.

Notes on this clonotype: A read error may produce the germline difference seen at one junction end. The chain carries TRBV11-2 and TRBJ1-2; D perhaps matches TRBD1 (5 bases). The CDR3 has 15 amino acids. The germline CDR1 and CDR2 sequences are SGHAT and FQNNGV. For the CDR3, the DNA is TGTGCCGGCAGCTTGGAGCCGGGACGAAGAGTTGGCTACACCTTC. It is translated as CAGSLEPGRRVGYTF.

V is TRBV5-6 and J is TRBJ2-7, with 9 bases matching TRBD1. The CDR3 covers 15 residues. The germline gives CDR1 SGHDT, CDR2 YYEEEE. Unmatched junction bases numbered 1, after V lost 0 bases and J lost 0 bases. In DNA, the CDR3 is TGTGCCAGCAGCTTGGGGGACAGGGTCTCCTACGAGCAGTACTTC. Protein product: CASSLGDRVSYEQYF. The full variable domain, rest sourced from reference TRBV5-6 and TRBJ2-7, is DAGVTQSPTHLIKTRGQQVTLRCSPKSGHDTVSWYQQALGQGPQFIFQYYEEEERQRGNFPDRFSGHQFPNYSSELNVNALLLGDSALYLCASSLGDRVSYEQYFGPGTRLTVT.